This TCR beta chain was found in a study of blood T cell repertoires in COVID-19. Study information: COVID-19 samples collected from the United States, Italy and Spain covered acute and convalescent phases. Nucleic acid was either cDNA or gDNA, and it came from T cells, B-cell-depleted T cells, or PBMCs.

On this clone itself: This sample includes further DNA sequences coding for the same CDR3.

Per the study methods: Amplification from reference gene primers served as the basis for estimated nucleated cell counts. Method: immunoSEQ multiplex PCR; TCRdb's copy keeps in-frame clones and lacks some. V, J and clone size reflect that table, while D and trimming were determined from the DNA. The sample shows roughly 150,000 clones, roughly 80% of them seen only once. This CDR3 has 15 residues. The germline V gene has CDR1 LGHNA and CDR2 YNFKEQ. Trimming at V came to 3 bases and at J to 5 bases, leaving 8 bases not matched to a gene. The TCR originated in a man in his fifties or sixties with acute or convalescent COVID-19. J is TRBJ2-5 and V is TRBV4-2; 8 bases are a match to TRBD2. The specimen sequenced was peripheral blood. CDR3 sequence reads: CASSQAGTSVETQYF. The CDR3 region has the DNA TGTGCCAGCAGCCAGGCCGGGACTAGTGTGGAGACCCAGTACTTC.